This T cell receptor (beta chain) was sequenced in a study of cytomegalovirus exposure and HLA in healthy donors. 13 Jbeta primers and 60 Vbeta primers were used for the PCR. Only in-frame clones appear in the TCRdb table, and some are missing; sequencing was by immunoSEQ multiplex PCR. The data contain 150,000 to 200,000 clones, about 77% of them singletons. The study's findings and limits: Cytomegalovirus-associated TCR beta chains were listed, numbering 150 to 200.

Turning to this clone: The antigen is unknown.

V gave up 4 bases and J gave up 2 bases; unmatched junction bases: 4. The CDR3 covers 15 residues. Germline V gene sequence: CDR1 LNHDA, CDR2 SQIVND (reference sequence). This TCR was sampled from a female donor in good health and CMV-seronegative. The sequenced material came from PBMCs. The V and J genes are TRBV19 and TRBJ2-5, with 10 bases that match TRBD2. As DNA, the CDR3 is TGTGCCAGTAGTACCGGACTAGCGGTACAAGAGACCCAGTACTTC. This codes for CASSTGLAVQETQYF. Drawing the rest from reference TRBV19 and TRBJ2-5, the complete variable domain is DGGITQSPKYLFRKEGQNVTLSCEQNLNHDAMYWYRQDPGQGLRLIYYSQIVNDFQKGDIAEGYSVSREKKESFPLTVTSAQKNPTAFYLCASSTGLAVQETQYFGPGTRLLVL.